This T cell receptor (beta chain) derives from a study of blood T cells in healthy people across ages. Study-level findings and limits: No conclusive comparison of naive versus antigen-experienced cells was possible with unsorted PBMCs. Diversity was higher, and naive CD4+ cells more numerous, in long-lived donors than in aged donors.

The authors ran a second PCR of about 6 to 11 cycles using a sample-barcoded 5' primer and a J-beta primer mix. TCRdb fed the 5' RACE reads into MiXCR, producing one record per CDR3 protein. The table records around 1,000,000 distinct CDR3 sequences, around 25% of them present only once. On this clonotype itself: Its antigen is not known.

The CDR3 runs 16 residues. Germline lookup yields CDR1 MGHDK and CDR2 SYGVNS. V lost 2 bases and J lost 4; bases outside the gene matches: 9. These data were also filed under a second study, of T cells of mothers and their children. Per that study: Donation involved a few healthy Caucasian mothers and the six children that they had. TCR recombination output is shaped by thymic selection similarly in related and unrelated pairs.

The source of this sequence is a girl aged 2-15 years in good health. V gene TRBV25-1 combines with J gene TRBJ1-1; 8 positions agree with TRBD1. Sequenced input: blood. CDR3 nucleotides: TGTGCCAGCAGTGAAGGGTCAGGGGGCTGGATCACTGAAGCTTTCTTT. This codes for CASSEGSGGWITEAFF.